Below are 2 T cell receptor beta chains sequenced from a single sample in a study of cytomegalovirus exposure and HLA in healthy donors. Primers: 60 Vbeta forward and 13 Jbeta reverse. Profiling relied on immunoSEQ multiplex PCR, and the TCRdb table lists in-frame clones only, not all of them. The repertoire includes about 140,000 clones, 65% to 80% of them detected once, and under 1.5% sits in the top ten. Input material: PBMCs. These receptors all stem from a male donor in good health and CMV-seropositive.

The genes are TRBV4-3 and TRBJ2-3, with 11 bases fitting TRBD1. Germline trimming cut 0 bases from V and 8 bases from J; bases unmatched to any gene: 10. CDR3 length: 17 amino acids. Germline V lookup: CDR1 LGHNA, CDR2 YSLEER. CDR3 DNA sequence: TGCGCCAGCAGCCAAGAGAGGCGGACAGGGGGCTCAGTTACGCAGTATTTT. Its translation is CASSQERRTGGSVTQYF.

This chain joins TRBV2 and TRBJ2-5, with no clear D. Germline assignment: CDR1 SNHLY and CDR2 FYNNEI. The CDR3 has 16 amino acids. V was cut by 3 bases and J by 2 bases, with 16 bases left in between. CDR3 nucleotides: TGTGCCAGCAGTGATTACAGTGCTACGACACAAGAGACCCAGTACTTC. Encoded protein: CASSDYSATTQETQYF.